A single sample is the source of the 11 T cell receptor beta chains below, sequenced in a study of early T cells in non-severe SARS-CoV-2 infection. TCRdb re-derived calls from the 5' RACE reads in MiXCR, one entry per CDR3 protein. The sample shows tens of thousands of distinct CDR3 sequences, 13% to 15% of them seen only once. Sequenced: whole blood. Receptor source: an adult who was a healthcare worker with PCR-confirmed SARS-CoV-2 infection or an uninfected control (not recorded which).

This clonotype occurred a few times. The CDR3 is CASSGGTAYNEQFF. The CDR3 DNA follows: TGTGCCAGCAGCGGGGGGACAGCCTACAATGAGCAGTTCTTC. This chain uses TRBV9 with TRBJ2-1; the match to TRBD1 covers 7 bases. In germline, CDR1 is SGDLS, CDR2 YYNGEE. V lost 3 bases, J lost 2 bases, and 2 bases stayed unmatched. This CDR3 contains 14 residues.

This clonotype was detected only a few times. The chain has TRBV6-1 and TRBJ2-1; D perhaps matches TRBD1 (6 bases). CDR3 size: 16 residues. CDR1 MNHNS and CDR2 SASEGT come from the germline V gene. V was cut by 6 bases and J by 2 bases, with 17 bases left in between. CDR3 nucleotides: TGTGCCAGCAGCACCGGGACACCTAGGGCCTACAATGAGCAGTTCTTC. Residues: CASSTGTPRAYNEQFF.

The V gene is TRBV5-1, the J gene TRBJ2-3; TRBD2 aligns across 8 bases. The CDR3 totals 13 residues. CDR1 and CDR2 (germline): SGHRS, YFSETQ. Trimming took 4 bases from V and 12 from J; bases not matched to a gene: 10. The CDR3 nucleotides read TGCGCCAGCAGCCCGGAATTAGCGGGGCGACAGTATTTT. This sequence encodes CASSPELAGRQYF.

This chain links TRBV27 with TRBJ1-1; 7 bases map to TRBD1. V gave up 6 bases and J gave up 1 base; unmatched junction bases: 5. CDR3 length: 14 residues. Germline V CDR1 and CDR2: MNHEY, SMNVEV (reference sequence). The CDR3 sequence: CASSPGQSNTEAFF. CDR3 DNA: TGTGCCAGCAGCCCGGGACAGTCGAACACTGAAGCTTTCTTT.

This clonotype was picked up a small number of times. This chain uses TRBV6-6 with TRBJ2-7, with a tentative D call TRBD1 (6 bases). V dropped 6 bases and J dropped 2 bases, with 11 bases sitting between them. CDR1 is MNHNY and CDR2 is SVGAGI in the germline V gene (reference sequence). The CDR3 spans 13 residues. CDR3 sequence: CASSGQPPYEQYF. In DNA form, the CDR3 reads TGTGCCAGCAGCGGACAGCCTCCCTACGAGCAGTACTTC.

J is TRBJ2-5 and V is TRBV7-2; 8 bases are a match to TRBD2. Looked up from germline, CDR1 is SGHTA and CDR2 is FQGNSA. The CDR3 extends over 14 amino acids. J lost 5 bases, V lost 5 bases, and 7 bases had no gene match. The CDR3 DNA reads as TGTGCCAGCAGCCCCCTCGGGACTAGTGAGACCCAGTACTTC. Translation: CASSPLGTSETQYF.

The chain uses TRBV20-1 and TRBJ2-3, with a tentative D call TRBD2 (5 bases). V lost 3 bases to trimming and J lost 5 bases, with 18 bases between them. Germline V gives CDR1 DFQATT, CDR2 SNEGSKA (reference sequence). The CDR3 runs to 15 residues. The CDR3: CSASSGRQFGDTQYF. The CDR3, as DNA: TGCAGTGCTAGCAGCGGCAGACAATTTGGAGATACGCAGTATTTT.

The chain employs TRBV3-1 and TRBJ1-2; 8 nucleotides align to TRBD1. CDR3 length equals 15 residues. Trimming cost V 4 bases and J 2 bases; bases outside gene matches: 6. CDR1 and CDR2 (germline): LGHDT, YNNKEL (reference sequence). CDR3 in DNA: TGTGCCAGCAGCCTTCAGACAGGGGCCAACTATGGCTACACCTTC. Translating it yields CASSLQTGANYGYTF.

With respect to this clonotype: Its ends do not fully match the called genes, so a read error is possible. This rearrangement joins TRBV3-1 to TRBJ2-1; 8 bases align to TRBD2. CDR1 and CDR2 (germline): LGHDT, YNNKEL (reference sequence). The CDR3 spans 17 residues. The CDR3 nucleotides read TGTGCCAGCAGGCAAGTGGGCCTTGGCGGGGGGAACAATGAGCAGTTCTTC. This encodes CASRQVGLGGGNNEQFF.

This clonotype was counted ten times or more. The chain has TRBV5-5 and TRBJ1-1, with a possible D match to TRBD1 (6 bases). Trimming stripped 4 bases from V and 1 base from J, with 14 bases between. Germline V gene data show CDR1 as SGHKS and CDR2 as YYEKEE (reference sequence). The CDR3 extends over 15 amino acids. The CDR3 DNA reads TGTGCCAGCAGCCTTACGACAGGACCGAACACTGAAGCTTTCTTT. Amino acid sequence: CASSLTTGPNTEAFF.

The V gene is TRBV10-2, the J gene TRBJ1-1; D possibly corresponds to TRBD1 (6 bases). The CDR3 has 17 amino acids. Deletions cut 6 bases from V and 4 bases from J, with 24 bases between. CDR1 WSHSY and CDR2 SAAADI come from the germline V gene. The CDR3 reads CASSLHLGGAGGTEAFF. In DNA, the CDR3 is TGCGCCAGCAGCTTACACCTGGGGGGCGCGGGTGGCACTGAAGCTTTCTTT.